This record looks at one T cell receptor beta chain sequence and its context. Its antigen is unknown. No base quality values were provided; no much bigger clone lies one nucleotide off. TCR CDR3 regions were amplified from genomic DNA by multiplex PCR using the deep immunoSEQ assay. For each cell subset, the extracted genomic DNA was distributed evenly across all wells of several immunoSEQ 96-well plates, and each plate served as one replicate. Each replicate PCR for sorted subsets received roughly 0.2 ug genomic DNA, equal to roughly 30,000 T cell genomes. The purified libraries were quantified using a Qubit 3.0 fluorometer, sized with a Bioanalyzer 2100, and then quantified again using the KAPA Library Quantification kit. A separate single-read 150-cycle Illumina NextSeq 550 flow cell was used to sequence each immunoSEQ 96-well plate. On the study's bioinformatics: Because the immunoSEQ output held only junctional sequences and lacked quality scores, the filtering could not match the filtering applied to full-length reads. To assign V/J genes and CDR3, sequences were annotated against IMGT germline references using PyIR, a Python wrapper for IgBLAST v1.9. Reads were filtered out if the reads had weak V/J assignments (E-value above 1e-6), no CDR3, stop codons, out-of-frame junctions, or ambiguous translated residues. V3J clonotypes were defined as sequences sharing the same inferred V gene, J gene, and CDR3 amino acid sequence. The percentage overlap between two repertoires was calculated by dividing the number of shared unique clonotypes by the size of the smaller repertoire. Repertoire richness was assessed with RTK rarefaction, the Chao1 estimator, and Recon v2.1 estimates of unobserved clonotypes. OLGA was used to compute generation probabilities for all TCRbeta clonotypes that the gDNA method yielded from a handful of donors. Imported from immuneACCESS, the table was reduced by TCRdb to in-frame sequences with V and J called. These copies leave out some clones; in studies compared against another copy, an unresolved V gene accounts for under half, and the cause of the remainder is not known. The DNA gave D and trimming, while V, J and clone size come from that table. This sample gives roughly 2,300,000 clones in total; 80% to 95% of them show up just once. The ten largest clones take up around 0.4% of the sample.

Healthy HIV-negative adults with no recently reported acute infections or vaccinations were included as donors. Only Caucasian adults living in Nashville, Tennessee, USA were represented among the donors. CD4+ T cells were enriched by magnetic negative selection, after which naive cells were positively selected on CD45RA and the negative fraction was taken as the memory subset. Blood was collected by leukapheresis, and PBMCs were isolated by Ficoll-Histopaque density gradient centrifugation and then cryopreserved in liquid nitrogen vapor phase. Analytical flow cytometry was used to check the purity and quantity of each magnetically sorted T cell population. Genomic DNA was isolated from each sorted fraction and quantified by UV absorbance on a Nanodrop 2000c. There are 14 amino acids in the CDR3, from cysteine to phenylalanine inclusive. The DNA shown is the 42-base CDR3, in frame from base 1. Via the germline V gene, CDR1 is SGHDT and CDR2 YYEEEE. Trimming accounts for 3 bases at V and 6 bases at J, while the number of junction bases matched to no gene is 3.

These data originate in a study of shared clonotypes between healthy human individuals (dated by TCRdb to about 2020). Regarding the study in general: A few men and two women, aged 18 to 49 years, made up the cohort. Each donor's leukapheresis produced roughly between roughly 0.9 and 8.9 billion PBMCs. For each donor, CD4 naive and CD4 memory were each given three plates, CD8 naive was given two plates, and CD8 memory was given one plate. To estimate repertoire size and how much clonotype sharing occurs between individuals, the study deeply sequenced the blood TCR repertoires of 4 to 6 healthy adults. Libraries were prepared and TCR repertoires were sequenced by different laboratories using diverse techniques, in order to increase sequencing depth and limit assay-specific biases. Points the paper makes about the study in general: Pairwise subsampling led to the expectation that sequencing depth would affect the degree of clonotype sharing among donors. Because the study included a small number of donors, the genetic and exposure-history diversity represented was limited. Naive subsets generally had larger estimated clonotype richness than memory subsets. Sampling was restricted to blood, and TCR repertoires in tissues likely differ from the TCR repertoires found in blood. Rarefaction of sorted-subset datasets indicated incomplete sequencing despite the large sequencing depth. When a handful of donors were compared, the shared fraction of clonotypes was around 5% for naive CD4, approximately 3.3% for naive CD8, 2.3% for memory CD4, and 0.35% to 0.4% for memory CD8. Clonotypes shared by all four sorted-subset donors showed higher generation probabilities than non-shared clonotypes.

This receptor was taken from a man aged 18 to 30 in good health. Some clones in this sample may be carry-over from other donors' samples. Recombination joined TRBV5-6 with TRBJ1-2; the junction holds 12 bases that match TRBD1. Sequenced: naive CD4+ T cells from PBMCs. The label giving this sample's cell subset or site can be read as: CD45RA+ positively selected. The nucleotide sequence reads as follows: TGTGCCAGCAGCTGGGACAGGGGGCAGGATGGCTACACCTTC. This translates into CASSWDRGQDGYTF.